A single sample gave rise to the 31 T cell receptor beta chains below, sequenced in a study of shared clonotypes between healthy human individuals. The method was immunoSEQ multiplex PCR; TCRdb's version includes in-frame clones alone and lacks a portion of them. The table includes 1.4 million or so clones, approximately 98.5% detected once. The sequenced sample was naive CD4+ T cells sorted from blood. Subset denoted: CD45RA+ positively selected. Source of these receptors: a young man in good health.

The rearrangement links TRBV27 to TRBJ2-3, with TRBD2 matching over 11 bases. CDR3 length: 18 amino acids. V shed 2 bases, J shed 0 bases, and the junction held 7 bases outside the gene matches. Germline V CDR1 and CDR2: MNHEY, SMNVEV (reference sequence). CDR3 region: CASSLALTSGASTDTQYF. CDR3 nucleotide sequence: TGTGCCAGCAGTTTAGCCCTGACTAGCGGGGCTAGCACAGATACGCAGTATTTT.

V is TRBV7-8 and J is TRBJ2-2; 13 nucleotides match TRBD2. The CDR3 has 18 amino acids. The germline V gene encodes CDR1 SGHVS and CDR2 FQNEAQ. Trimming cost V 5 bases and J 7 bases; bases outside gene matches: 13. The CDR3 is CASSMRTSGRGFGGELFF. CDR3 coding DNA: TGTGCCAGCAGCATGCGGACTAGCGGGAGAGGATTTGGCGGGGAGCTGTTTTTT.

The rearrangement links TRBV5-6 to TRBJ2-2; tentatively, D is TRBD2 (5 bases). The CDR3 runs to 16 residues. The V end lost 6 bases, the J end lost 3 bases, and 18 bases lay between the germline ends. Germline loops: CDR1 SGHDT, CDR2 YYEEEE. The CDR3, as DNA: TGTGCCAGCACCTCGCGGGCTCAAGGACACACCGGGGAGCTGTTTTTT. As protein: CASTSRAQGHTGELFF.

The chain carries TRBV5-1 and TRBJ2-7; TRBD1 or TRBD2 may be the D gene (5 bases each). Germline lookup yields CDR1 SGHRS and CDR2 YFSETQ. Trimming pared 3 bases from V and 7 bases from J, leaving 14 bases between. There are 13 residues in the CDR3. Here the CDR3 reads CASSSVGVREQYF. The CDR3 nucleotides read TGCGCCAGCAGCTCCGTGGGGGTTAGGGAGCAGTACTTC.

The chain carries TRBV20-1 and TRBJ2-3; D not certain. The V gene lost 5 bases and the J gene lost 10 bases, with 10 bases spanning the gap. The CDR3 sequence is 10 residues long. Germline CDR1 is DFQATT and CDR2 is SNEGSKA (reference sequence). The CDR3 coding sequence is TGCAGTGCTGACGAAGGGCCGCAGTATTTT. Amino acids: CSADEGPQYF.

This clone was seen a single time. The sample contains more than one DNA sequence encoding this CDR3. The DNA for the CDR3 is TGCGCCAGCAGCTTGGCTAGCGTTCGGGAGACCCAGTACTTC. Translating gives CASSLASVRETQYF. The V and J genes are TRBV5-1 and TRBJ2-5, with D perhaps TRBD2 (6 bases). V was pared by 0 bases and J by 5 bases, with 11 bases between. From germline, CDR1 is SGHRS and CDR2 YFSETQ. There are 14 residues in the CDR3.

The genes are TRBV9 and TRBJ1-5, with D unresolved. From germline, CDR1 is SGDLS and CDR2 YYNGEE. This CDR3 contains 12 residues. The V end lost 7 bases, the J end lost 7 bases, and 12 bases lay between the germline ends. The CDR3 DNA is TGTGCCAGCGGATCTCAGTTGCAGCCCCAGCATTTT. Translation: CASGSQLQPQHF.

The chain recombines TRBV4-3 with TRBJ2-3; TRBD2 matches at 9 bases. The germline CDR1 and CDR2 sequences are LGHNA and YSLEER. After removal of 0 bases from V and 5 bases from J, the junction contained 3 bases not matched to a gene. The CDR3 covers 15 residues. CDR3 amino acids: CASSQDSLAGDTQYF. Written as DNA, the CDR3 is TGCGCCAGCAGCCAAGATTCACTAGCGGGAGATACGCAGTATTTT.

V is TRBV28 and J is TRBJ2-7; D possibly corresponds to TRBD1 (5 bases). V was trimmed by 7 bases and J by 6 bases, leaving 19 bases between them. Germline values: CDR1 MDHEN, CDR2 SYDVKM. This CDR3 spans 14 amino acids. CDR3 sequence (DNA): TGTGCCAGCACTCTGGTGCAGGGTAGGGGCGAGCAGTACTTC. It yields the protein CASTLVQGRGEQYF.

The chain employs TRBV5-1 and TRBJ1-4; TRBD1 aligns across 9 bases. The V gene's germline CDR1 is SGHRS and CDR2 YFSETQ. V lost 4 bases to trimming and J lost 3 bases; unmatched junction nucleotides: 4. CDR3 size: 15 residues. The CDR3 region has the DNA TGCGCCAGCAGCCCACAGGGGGCTTCTAATGAAAAACTGTTTTTT. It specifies CASSPQGASNEKLFF.

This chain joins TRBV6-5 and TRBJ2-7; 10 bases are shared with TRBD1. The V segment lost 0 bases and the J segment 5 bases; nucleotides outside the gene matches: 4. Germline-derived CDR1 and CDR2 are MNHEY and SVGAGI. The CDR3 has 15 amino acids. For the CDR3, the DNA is TGTGCCAGCAGTTACTCTGGGGACAGGGGCCACGAGCAGTACTTC. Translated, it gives CASSYSGDRGHEQYF.

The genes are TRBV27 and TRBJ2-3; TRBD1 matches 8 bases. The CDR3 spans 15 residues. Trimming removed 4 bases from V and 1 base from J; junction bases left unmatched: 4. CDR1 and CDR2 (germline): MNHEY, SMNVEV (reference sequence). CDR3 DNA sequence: TGTGCCAGCAGTTCGGACAGGGCCCGCACAGATACGCAGTATTTT. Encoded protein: CASSSDRARTDTQYF.

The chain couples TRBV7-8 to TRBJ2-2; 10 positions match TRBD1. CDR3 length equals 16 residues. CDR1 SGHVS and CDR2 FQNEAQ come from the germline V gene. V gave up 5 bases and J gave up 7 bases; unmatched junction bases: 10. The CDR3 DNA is TGTGCCAGCAGCCGAAGACAGGGGGCTTCGGTCGGGGAGCTGTTTTTT. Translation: CASSRRQGASVGELFF. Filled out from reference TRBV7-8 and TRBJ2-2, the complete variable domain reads GAGVSQSPRYKVAKRGQDVALRCDPISGHVSLFWYQQALGQGPEFLTYFQNEAQLDKSGLPSDRFFAERPEGSVSTLKIQRTQQEDSAVYLCASSRRQGASVGELFFGEGSRLTVL.

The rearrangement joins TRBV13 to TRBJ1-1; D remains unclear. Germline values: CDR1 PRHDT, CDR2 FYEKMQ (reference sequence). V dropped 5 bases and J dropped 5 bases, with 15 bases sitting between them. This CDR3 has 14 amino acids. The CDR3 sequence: CASSPGPRWTEAFF. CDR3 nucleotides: TGTGCCAGCAGCCCCGGACCCCGGTGGACTGAAGCTTTCTTT.

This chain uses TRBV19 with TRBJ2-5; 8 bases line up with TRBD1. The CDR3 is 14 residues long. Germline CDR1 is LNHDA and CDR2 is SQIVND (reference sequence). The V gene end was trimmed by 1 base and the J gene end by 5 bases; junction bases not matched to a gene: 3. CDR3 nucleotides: TGTGCCAGTAGTATAGCCAACAGGGGGGAGACCCAGTACTTC. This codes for CASSIANRGETQYF.

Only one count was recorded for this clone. The CDR3 reads CASRPGPPTYGYTF. The CDR3 DNA sequence: TGTGCCAGCAGGCCGGGACCGCCAACCTATGGCTACACCTTC. The V gene is TRBV2, the J gene TRBJ1-2; a weak D match, TRBD1 (5 bases). The CDR3 has 14 amino acids. Trimming shortened V by 6 bases and J by 4 bases, and 15 bases separated the two germline ends. Looked up from germline, CDR1 is SNHLY and CDR2 is FYNNEI.

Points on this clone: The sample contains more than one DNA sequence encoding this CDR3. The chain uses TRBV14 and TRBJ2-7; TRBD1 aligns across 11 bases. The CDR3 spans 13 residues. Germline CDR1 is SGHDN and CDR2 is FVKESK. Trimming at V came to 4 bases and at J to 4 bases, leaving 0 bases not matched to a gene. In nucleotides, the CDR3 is TGTGCCAGCAGCCGGGACAGGGGGTACGAGCAGTACTTC. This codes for CASSRDRGYEQYF.

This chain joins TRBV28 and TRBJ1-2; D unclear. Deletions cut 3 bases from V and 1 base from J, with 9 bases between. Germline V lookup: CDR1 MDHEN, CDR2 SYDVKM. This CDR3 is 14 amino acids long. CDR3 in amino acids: CASSLYSRNYGYTF. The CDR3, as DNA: TGTGCCAGCAGTTTGTACAGCCGTAACTATGGCTACACCTTC.

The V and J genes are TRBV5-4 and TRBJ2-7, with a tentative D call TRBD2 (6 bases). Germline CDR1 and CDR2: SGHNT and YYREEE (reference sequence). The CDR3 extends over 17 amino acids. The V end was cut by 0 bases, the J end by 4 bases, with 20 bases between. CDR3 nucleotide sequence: TGTGCCAGCAGCTTGGCCGCCGGGGGTAGCGCCCATTACGAGCAGTACTTC. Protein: CASSLAAGGSAHYEQYF.

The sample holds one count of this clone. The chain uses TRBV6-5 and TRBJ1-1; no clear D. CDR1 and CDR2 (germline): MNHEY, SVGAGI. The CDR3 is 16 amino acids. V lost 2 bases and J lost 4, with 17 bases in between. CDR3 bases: TGTGCCAGCAGTTACAGGGCAGGACCGGGTGTCACTGAAGCTTTCTTT. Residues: CASSYRAGPGVTEAFF.

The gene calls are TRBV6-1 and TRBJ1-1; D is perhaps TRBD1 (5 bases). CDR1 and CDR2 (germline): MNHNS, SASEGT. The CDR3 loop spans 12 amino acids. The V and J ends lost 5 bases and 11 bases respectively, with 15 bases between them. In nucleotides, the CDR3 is TGTGCCAGCAGTTATTCCCCGGGGCGTGCTTTCTTT. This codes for CASSYSPGRAFF.

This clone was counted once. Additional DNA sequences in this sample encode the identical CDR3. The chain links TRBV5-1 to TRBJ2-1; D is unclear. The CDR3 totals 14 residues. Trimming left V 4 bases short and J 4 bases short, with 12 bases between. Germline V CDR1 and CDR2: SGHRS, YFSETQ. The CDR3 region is CASSLALGYNEQFF. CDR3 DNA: TGCGCCAGCAGCCTGGCTTTGGGATACAATGAGCAGTTCTTC.

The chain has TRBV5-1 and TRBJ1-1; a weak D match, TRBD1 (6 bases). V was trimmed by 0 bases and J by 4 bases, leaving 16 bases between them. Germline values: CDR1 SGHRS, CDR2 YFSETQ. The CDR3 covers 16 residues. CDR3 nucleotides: TGCGCCAGCAGCTTGGCGGTGTCGGGGGGCGGCACTGAAGCTTTCTTT. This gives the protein CASSLAVSGGGTEAFF.

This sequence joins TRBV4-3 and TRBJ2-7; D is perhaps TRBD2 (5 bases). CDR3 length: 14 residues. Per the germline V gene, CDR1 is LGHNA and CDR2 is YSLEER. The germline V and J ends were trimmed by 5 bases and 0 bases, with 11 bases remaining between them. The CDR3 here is CASSSSGNSYEQYF. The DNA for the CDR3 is TGCGCCAGCAGCTCTTCGGGGAACTCCTACGAGCAGTACTTC.

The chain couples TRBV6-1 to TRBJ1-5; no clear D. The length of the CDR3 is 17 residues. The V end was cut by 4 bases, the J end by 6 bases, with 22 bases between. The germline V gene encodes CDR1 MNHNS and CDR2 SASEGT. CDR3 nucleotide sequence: TGTGCCAGCAGTGGTGCGAGGGTGGGATTGGGCGGTCAGCCCCAGCATTTT. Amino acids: CASSGARVGLGGQPQHF.

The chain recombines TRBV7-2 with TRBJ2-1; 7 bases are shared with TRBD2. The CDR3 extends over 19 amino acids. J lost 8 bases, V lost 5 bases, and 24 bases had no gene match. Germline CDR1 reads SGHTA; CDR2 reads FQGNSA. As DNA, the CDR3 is TGTGCCAGCAGCACGAAAGCATCTTTTTCGGCGGGAGCTCTCCATGAGCAGTTCTTC. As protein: CASSTKASFSAGALHEQFF.

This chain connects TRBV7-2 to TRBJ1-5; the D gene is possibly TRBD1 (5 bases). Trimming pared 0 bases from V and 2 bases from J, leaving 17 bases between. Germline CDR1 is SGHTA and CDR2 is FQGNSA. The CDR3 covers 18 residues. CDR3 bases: TGTGCCAGCAGCTTAGCTTCGGGGGGGGTAGTAGGCAATCAGCCCCAGCATTTT. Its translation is CASSLASGGVVGNQPQHF.

In DNA form, the CDR3 reads TGTGCCAGCACCGAACTCGATACGCAGTATTTT. It translates to CASTELDTQYF. The chain combines TRBV2 with TRBJ2-3; D remains unclear. Germline V gene data show CDR1 as SNHLY and CDR2 as FYNNEI. The length of the CDR3 is 11 residues. Between the trimmed V and J ends, which lost 7 bases and 6 bases, there was a span of 8 bases.

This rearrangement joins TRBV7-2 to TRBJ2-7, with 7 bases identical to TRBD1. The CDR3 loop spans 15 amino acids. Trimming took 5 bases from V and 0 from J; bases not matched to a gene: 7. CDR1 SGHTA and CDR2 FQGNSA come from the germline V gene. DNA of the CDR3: TGTGCCAGCAGCCAGGACAGGTTGAGCTCCTACGAGCAGTACTTC. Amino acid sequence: CASSQDRLSSYEQYF. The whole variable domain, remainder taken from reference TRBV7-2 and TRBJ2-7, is GAGVSQSPSNKVTEKGKDVELRCDPISGHTALYWYRQSLGQGLEFLIYFQGNSAPDKSGLPSDRFSAERTGGSVSTLTIQRTQQEDSAVYLCASSQDRLSSYEQYFGPGTRLTVT.

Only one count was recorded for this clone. CDR3 sequence reads: CASSGGLGTQYF. The CDR3 DNA sequence: TGTGCCAGCAGTGGGGGTTTAGGGACCCAGTACTTC. The chain carries TRBV2 and TRBJ2-5; D is ambiguous. V lost 4 bases and J lost 7, with 10 bases in between. Germline assignment: CDR1 SNHLY and CDR2 FYNNEI. The CDR3 length is 12 residues.

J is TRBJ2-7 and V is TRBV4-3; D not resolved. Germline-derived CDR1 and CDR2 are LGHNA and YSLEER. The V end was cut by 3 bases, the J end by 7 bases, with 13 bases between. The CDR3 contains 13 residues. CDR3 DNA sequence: TGCGCCAGCAGCCAGAACCCATATGGGGAGCAGTACTTC. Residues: CASSQNPYGEQYF.